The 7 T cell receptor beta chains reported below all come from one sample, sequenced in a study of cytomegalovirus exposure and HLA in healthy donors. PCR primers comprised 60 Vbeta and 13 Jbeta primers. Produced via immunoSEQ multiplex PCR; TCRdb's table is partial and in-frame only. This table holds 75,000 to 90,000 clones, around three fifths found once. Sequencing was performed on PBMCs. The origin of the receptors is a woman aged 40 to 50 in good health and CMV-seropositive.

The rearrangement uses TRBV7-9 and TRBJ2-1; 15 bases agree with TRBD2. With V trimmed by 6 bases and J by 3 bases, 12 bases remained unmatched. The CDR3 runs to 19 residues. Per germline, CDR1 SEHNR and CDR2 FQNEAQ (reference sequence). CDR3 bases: TGTGCCAGCAGACTGGGGGGACTAGCGGGAGGTCCGGGCTACAATGAGCAGTTCTTC. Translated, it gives CASRLGGLAGGPGYNEQFF.

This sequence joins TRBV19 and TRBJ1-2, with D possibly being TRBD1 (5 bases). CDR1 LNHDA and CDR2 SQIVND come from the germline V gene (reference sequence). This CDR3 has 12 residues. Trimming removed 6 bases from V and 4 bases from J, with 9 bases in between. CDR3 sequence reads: CASRGQAYGYTF. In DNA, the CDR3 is TGTGCCAGTAGGGGGCAGGCCTATGGCTACACCTTC.

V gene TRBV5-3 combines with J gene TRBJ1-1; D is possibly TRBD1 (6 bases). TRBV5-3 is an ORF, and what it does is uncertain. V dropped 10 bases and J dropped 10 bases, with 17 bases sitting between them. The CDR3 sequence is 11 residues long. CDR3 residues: CARGQTTRAFF. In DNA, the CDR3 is TGTGCCCGAGGACAGACAACAAGAGCTTTCTTT.

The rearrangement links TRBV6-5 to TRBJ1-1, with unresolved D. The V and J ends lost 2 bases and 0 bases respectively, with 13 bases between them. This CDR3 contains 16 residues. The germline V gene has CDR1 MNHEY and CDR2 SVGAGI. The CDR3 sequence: CASSYGLTGLNTEAFF. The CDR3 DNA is TGTGCCAGCAGTTACGGACTGACGGGTTTGAACACTGAAGCTTTCTTT.

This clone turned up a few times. The CDR3 reads CASASGVIPSYEQYF. The CDR3 coding sequence is TGTGCCAGTGCTTCAGGGGTAATCCCCTCCTACGAGCAGTACTTC. The chain recombines TRBV19 with TRBJ2-7; maybe TRBD1 (6 bases). Trimming cost V 8 bases and J 0 bases, with 17 bases left between them. CDR3 size: 15 residues. Germline CDR1 LNHDA, CDR2 SQIVND (reference sequence).

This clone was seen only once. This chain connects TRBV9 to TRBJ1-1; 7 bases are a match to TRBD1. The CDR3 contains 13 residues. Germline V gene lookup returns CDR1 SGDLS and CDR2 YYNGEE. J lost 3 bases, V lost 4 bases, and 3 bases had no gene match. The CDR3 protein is CASSTGQDTEAFF. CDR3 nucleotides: TGTGCCAGCAGCACCGGACAGGACACTGAAGCTTTCTTT.

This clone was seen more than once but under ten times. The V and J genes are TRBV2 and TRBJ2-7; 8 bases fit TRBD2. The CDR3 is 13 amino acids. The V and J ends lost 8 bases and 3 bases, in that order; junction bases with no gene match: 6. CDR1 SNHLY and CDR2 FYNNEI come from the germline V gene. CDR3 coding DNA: TGTGCCAGCGGGCTGCGGGAGGTCTACGAGCAGTACTTC. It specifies CASGLREVYEQYF.